The T cell receptor (beta chain) under discussion was sequenced for a study of T cell responses to AZD1222 COVID-19 vaccine. Only in-frame clones appear in the TCRdb table, and some are missing; sequencing was by immunoSEQ multiplex PCR. The table lists tens of thousands of clones, around 90% of them singletons. This clone was counted only a few times. Antigen specificity is unknown. The CDR3 loop spans 14 amino acids. V shed 4 bases and J shed 1 base, with 10 bases lying between them. The V gene's germline CDR1 is LGHDT and CDR2 YNNKEL (reference sequence). Whole-study results and caveats: Reports say nearly half of spike-specific TCRs go after unmutated variant regions.

The sequences come from peripheral blood, collected 28 days after the second AZD1222 dose. The rearrangement uses TRBV3-1 (or the pseudogene TRBV3-2) and TRBJ1-1; D not certain. The receptor's source is an adult who received the AZD1222 COVID-19 vaccine. In nucleotides, the CDR3 is TGTGCCAGCAGCCGCGGACGGGGGAACACTGAAGCTTTCTTT. It yields the protein CASSRGRGNTEAFF.